The next 8 T cell receptor beta chains were all read from a single sample in a study of beta chain features in type 1 diabetes (dated by TCRdb to the late 2010s). Library preparation was by the immunoSEQ multiplex PCR assay. The High Capacity cDNA Reverse Transcription Kit was used to reverse transcribe all of the isolated RNA, meaning that expressed TCRB transcripts were what got sequenced. The clones in this table, taken by TCRdb from immuneACCESS, are in-frame only. Not every clone is retained; where verified, under half of the shortfall comes from an unresolved V gene, and the cause of the rest is unknown. The sample includes some 660,000 clones, with roughly 13% observed a single time. The top ten constitute just under 0.04% of the sample. These receptors have no known antigen. Study-wide conclusions, independent of this receptor: In all four CD4+ subsets, TCRB CDR3 length was moderately but significantly shorter in type 1 diabetes patients.

Sample: naive CD4+ T cells from blood. Sample cell subset or site, as interpreted from the label and publication: true naive CD4+ T cells. Receptors were obtained from a man younger than 30 with type 1 diabetes.

The chain has TRBV4-2 and TRBJ2-2; a possible D gene is TRBD2 (5 bases). The CDR3 has 15 residues. The germline gives CDR1 LGHNA, CDR2 YNFKEQ. The ends were cut back, 4 bases at V and 4 bases at J, with 13 bases in the middle. The CDR3 nucleotides read TGTGCCAGCAGCCCACTAGAACGGGGCACCGGGGAGCTGTTTTTT. Protein: CASSPLERGTGELFF.

V gene TRBV25-1 combines with J gene TRBJ2-7; the match to TRBD1 covers 7 bases. Per the germline V gene, CDR1 is MGHDK and CDR2 is SYGVNS. Unmatched junction bases numbered 10, after V lost 6 bases and J lost 2 bases. This CDR3 has 15 residues. As DNA, the CDR3 is TGTGCCAGCAGGGGAGATGAGACAGGGCCCTACGAGCAGTACTTC. Protein product: CASRGDETGPYEQYF.

With respect to this clone: A read error may produce the germline difference seen at one junction end. The rearrangement uses TRBV29-1 and TRBJ1-1, with unresolved D. Germline V gene data show CDR1 as SQVTM and CDR2 as ANQGSEA. This CDR3 region has 14 residues. CDR3 sequence reads: CSVEGSSLNTETFF. CDR3 DNA: TGCAGCGTTGAAGGCTCAAGCTTGAACACTGAAACTTTCTTT.

The CDR3: CASSLLTAAGGADTQYF. Written as DNA, the CDR3 is TGTGCCAGCAGCTTGTTGACCGCGGCGGGGGGAGCAGATACGCAGTATTTT. The rearrangement joins TRBV5-4 to TRBJ2-3; 8 bases match TRBD2. This CDR3 has 17 residues. The ends lost 1 base at V and 4 bases at J; junction bases unmatched: 11. CDR1 and CDR2 (germline): SGHNT, YYREEE (reference sequence).

This clone was observed a handful of times. The chain recombines TRBV19 with TRBJ2-7; D may be TRBD2 (6 bases). The CDR3 is made up of 15 amino acids. The V gene's germline CDR1 is LNHDA and CDR2 SQIVND (reference sequence). V was clipped by 5 bases and J by 4 bases, with 18 bases between them. Written as DNA, the CDR3 is TGTGCCAGTAGTTTCCTCGGGGGATCATCTTACGAGCAGTACTTC. It yields the protein CASSFLGGSSYEQYF.

The gene calls are TRBV11-2 and TRBJ2-5; possible D gene TRBD1, 5 bases. Trimming pared 1 base from V and 3 bases from J, leaving 12 bases between. There are 15 residues in the CDR3. CDR1 SGHAT and CDR2 FQNNGV come from the germline V gene. CDR3 coding DNA: TGTGCCAGCAGCTTAGTACGAGCCAGGGAAGAGACCCAGTACTTC. Its protein product is CASSLVRAREETQYF.

This chain joins TRBV7-2 and TRBJ2-5, with no clear D. The V end was cut by 6 bases, the J end by 13 bases, with 15 bases between. Germline V CDR1 and CDR2: SGHTA, FQGNSA. This CDR3 spans 11 amino acids. This chain's CDR3 is CASSYGPLGYF. CDR3 in DNA: TGTGCCAGCAGTTACGGACCACTGGGGTACTTC.

This clone was counted a few times. This chain links TRBV29-1 with TRBJ2-2, with 9 bases identical to TRBD2. Trimming cost V 4 bases and J 4 bases; bases outside gene matches: 7. This CDR3 comprises 15 residues. Per germline, CDR1 SQVTM and CDR2 ANQGSEA. The CDR3 sequence: CSVVSAGGGTGELFF. The CDR3 DNA is TGCAGCGTTGTATCAGCGGGAGGTGGCACCGGGGAGCTGTTTTTT.